The entry that follows covers one TCR beta chain sequence. This CDR3 has 16 amino acids. V was shortened by 6 bases and J by 5 bases, with 20 bases between the two germline ends. Germline-derived CDR1 and CDR2 are MDHEN and SYDVKM. Random-hexamer reverse transcription was applied to roughly 0.5 to 1 ug RNA. The authors amplified TCR beta CDR3 across 54 Vbeta and 13 Jbeta using immunoSEQ multiplex PCR. TCRdb independently ran MiXCR on the immunoSEQ multiplex PCR reads; one entry per CDR3 protein. The sample yields around 270,000 distinct CDR3 sequences, 75% to 85% seen once. The multiple sclerosis control cohort comprised treatment-naive individuals presenting with stable or active relapsing-remitting disease. This sample is part of a study of CD8 T cells in Susac syndrome.

The source is a human donor with multiple sclerosis. Material: CD8+ T cells from PBMCs. The genes are TRBV28 and TRBJ2-1; D assignment may be TRBD1 or TRBD2 (5 bases each). The CDR3 region is CASRIPGAGRDNEQFF. The CDR3 coding sequence is TGTGCCAGCAGAATACCCGGGGCTGGTCGAGACAATGAGCAGTTCTTC. Supplemented by reference TRBV28 and TRBJ2-1, the full variable domain reads DVKVTQSSRYLVKRTGEKVFLECVQDMDHENMFWYRQDPGLGLRLIYFSYDVKMKEKGDIPEGYSVSREKKERFSLILESASTNQTSMYLCASRIPGAGRDNEQFFGPGTRLTVL.